This T cell receptor beta chain was documented in a study of blood T cell repertoires in COVID-19. Overall study: The United States, Italy and Spain supplied acute and convalescent COVID-19 samples. Sample material is recorded as cDNA or gDNA derived from T cells, B-cell-depleted T cells, or PBMCs.

Original methodology: For nucleated cells, counts were estimated from reference gene primer amplification. Clones were sequenced by immunoSEQ multiplex PCR, and TCRdb holds only the in-frame ones, with some missing. The DNA was the basis for D and trimming; V, J and clone size are from that table. The sample contains under 300,000 clones, approximately 80% of which appear only once. CDR1 and CDR2 from the germline V gene are SGHAT and FQNNGV. V lost 5 bases and J 3 bases, leaving 10 bases between the germline ends. CDR3 length: 14 residues. This clone appeared a few times. The rearrangement links TRBV11-2 to TRBJ2-2; D unresolved. This TCR derives from a man under 40 who had recovered from COVID-19. Sequencing was performed on peripheral blood. CDR3 sequence: CASSRTRDTGELFF. The CDR3 DNA is TGTGCCAGCAGCCGTACACGGGACACCGGGGAGCTGTTTTTT.